This is a list of T cell receptor beta chains from one sample in a study of response to subunit inactivated influenza vaccine. TCRdb redid the calling of the RT-PCR reads with MiXCR, one entry per CDR3 protein. The sample shows roughly 710,000 distinct CDR3 sequences, approximately 14% of them seen only once. The sequences come from PBMCs from blood, collected roughly 2 weeks before vaccination. The receptors were sampled from a man between 50 and 59 years old who received an inactivated influenza vaccine. CDR3s include the opening cysteine and the closing phenylalanine or tryptophan. D genes are given only for firm matches. Only some rows state a clone size, as once, few, many or a class for expanded clones.

V gene	clone size	D gene	J gene	CDR3 DNA	CDR3 protein
TRBV10-3	-	TRBD2	TRBJ2-5	TGTGCCATCAGTGTCAGGACTAGCGGGCAAGAGACCCAGTACTTC	CAISVRTSGQETQYF
TRBV6-2/TRBV6-3	once	-	TRBJ2-4	TGTGCCAGCAGTTACGAAGGAGGGGTAAACATTCAGTACTTC	CASSYEGGVNIQYF
TRBV5-6	-	-	TRBJ2-1	TGTGCCAGCAGATCCGACAGTTACTCCTACAATGAGCAGTTCTTC	CASRSDSYSYNEQFF
TRBV20-1	few	TRBD2	TRBJ2-7	TGCAGTGCTAGTTCCAGCGGGAGGGCCACCGAGCAGTACTTC	CSASSSGRATEQYF
TRBV30	-	-	TRBJ2-1	TGTGCCTGGGACCAGTACAATGAGCAGTTCTTC	CAWDQYNEQFF
TRBV20-1	-	-	TRBJ2-2	TGCAGTGCTAAGGAGGGGAACACCGGGGAGCTGTTTTTT	CSAKEGNTGELFF
TRBV6-5	many	TRBD2	TRBJ2-4	TGTGCCAGCAGTTTAGGGACTAGCGGGAAAAACATTCAGTACTTC	CASSLGTSGKNIQYF
TRBV14	-	TRBD2	TRBJ2-1	TGTGCCAGCAGCCAAGAGGCTAGCGGACCCTACAATGAGCAGTTCTTC	CASSQEASGPYNEQFF
TRBV27	few	TRBD2	TRBJ2-7	TGTGCCAGCAGCCGCGGGAGCAGCGGACCCTACGAGCAGTACTTC	CASSRGSSGPYEQYF
TRBV20-1	-	TRBD1	TRBJ2-4	TGCAGTGCTCAAACAGGGGGCATCAAGTACTTC	CSAQTGGIKYF
TRBV27	many	-	TRBJ2-1	TGTGCCAGCAGAAGGGACTTGGGGTACAATGAGCAGTTCTTC	CASRRDLGYNEQFF
TRBV5-2	-	-	TRBJ2-7	TGTGCCATGGGCCCCGGTCTCCTCTACGGGCAGTACTTC	CAMGPGLLYGQYF
TRBV10-3	few	TRBD2	TRBJ2-2	TGTGCCATCAGGGGACTAGCGGGAGCTAACCTCGGGGCCGGGGAGCTGTTTTTT	CAIRGLAGANLGAGELFF
TRBV4-1	-	TRBD1	TRBJ2-5	TGCGCCAGCAGCCAACAATTACACCTCAGGGGGTTAGGGGAGACCCAGTACTTC	CASSQQLHLRGLGETQYF
TRBV6-1	few	-	TRBJ2-3	TGTGCCAGCAGAGTCGGACATTTCACAGATACGCAGTATTTT	CASRVGHFTDTQYF